These T cell receptor beta chains were read from a single sample in a study of T-cell reconstitution after alpha-beta-depleted transplantation in children. TCRdb passed the PCR reads through MiXCR, listing each CDR3 protein once. The repertoire holds just under 550,000 distinct CDR3 sequences, with approximately 20% as singletons. The material was PBMCs from the stem cell graft donor, obtained from the stem cell graft. The source of these receptors is a human donor who donated a stem cell graft to a child with acute lymphoblastic leukemia. The CDR3 runs from the conserved cysteine through the conserved F or W. The D gene is left open where the match is weak. Part of the rows lack a size; the others show once, few, many or a class for expanded clones.

TRBJ2-1 . . TRBV20-1 TGCAGTGCTCGGGACATCGGCAATGAGCAGTTCTTC CSARDIGNEQFF
TRBJ2-1 . . TRBV21-1 TGTGCCAGCAGCAAATCCGGGACCTCCTACAATGAGCAGTTCTTC CASSKSGTSYNEQFF
TRBJ2-2 . few TRBV5-1 TGCGCCAGCAGCCCACTACAGAACACCGGGGAGCTGTTTTTT CASSPLQNTGELFF
TRBJ2-7 TRBD1 . TRBV11-2 TGTGCCAGCAACGTTGACGGGACAGGGAGTGAGCAGTACTTC CASNVDGTGSEQYF
TRBJ2-7 . few TRBV18 TGTGCCAGCTCACCAGCGGCCGGGTCCCCCTACGAGCAGTACTTC CASSPAAGSPYEQYF
TRBJ2-7 . . TRBV4-1 TGCGCCAGCAGCCAAGATATAGCGTTATCCTACGAGCAGTACTTC CASSQDIALSYEQYF
TRBJ2-2 . . TRBV15 TGTGCCACCAGCAGAGATGATGCCACCACCGGGGAGCTGTTTTTT CATSRDDATTGELFF
TRBJ2-1 . . TRBV11-2 TGTGCCAGCAGTTCCCCGCGGGATGGTCCCCACAATGAGCAGTTCTTC CASSSPRDGPHNEQFF
TRBJ1-4 TRBD1 . TRBV18 TGTGCCAGCTCACCGGGGACAGGGGATTGGACTAATGAAAAACTGTTTTTT CASSPGTGDWTNEKLFF
TRBJ2-1 . many TRBV27 TGTGCCAGCAGTTTTTCGGGAGTCTCCTACAATGAGCAGTTCTTC CASSFSGVSYNEQFF
TRBJ2-3 TRBD2 . TRBV7-9 TGTGCCAGCAGAGGACTAGTCGCTAGCACAGATACGCAGTATTTT CASRGLVASTDTQYF
TRBJ2-2 TRBD2 few TRBV12-3/TRBV12-4 TGTGCCAGCAGTTTACCAAGGGGTAGCGGGTCGAACACCGGGGAGCTGTTTTTT CASSLPRGSGSNTGELFF
TRBJ2-1 TRBD2 . TRBV15 TGTGCCACCGGAATAGAGGGACTAGCGGGCTGGTGGTACAATGAGCAGTTCTTC CATGIEGLAGWWYNEQFF
TRBJ1-4 . . TRBV9 TGTGCCAGCAGCGTAGACCTAGGCGGAAAACTGTTTTTT CASSVDLGGKLFF
TRBJ2-1 . . TRBV5-1 TGCGCCAGCAGCCCCAAGGGGTGGAATGAGCAGTTCTTC CASSPKGWNEQFF
TRBJ2-6 . few TRBV5-1 TGCGCCAGCAGCTTGGAAGCTTTCTCTGGGGCCAACGTCCTGACTTTC CASSLEAFSGANVLTF
TRBJ2-1 TRBD2 . TRBV6-5 TGTGCCAGCGGGACTAGCTTGGAGCAGTTCTTC CASGTSLEQFF
TRBJ2-2 . . TRBV6-4 TGTGCCAGCAGTGCCTCAAACACCGGGGACCTGTTTTTT CASSASNTGDLFF
TRBJ2-1 . . TRBV7-6 TGTGCCAGCAGCTTCAGAGGACTAACGCCGCGTTACAATGAGCAGTTCTTC CASSFRGLTPRYNEQFF
TRBJ2-7 TRBD2 once TRBV12-3/TRBV12-4 TGTGCCAGCAGTTTGGTCCTAGCGGGAGTCTCCTACGAGCAGTACTTC CASSLVLAGVSYEQYF
TRBJ1-3 . few TRBV5-1 TGCGCCAGCAGCTTGCAGCAGGGGCCAGGAAACACCATATATTTT CASSLQQGPGNTIYF
TRBJ1-1 . . TRBV18 TGTGCCAGCTCACCATTCAACACAGGGAAGGCTGAAGCTTTCTTT CASSPFNTGKAEAFF
TRBJ1-5 . . TRBV12-3/TRBV12-4 TGTGCCAGCAGCCAAAATGTACAGCCCCAGCATTTT CASSQNVQPQHF
TRBJ1-5 TRBD1 few TRBV20-1 TGCAGTGCTGGGAGACAGGGGAGGACTCAGCCCCAGCATTTT CSAGRQGRTQPQHF
TRBJ2-7 TRBD2 . TRBV12-3/TRBV12-4 TGTGCCAGCAGTTTCAAGTTAGCGGGAAACGAGCAGTACTTC CASSFKLAGNEQYF
TRBJ2-2 TRBD2 few TRBV5-1 TGCGCCAGCAGCAAGGGACTAGCGGGAGGAATCGGGGAGCTGTTTTTT CASSKGLAGGIGELFF
TRBJ2-7 . few TRBV12-3/TRBV12-4 TGTGCCAGCAGTGTGGGTCCTCAAGGGCAGTACTTC CASSVGPQGQYF
TRBJ2-5 . . TRBV7-9 TGTGCCAGCAGCTTATGGGAGTCGGAGACCCAGTACTTC CASSLWESETQYF
TRBJ1-2 . . TRBV5-1 TGCGCCAGCAGCTCCTGGGACCTACCAGCTAACTATGGCTACACCTTC CASSSWDLPANYGYTF
TRBJ2-7 . . TRBV7-2 TGTGCCAGCAGAGCAGGGGTTGTTACCTACGAGCAGTACTTC CASRAGVVTYEQYF
TRBJ2-3 TRBD2 . TRBV18 TGTGCCAGCTCACATACTATAGCGGGAGCCACAGATACGCAGTATTTT CASSHTIAGATDTQYF
TRBJ2-1 . few TRBV20-1 TGCAGTGCCAGGGGGGGGCTGGGTTTGAATGAGCAGTTCTTC CSARGGLGLNEQFF
TRBJ1-5 . . TRBV7-9 TGTGCCAGCAGCGAGGAGGGGGGCGCCCCCAATCAGCCCCAGCATTTT CASSEEGGAPNQPQHF
TRBJ2-7 . few TRBV6-5 TGTGCCAGCAGTTACATCCCAGGGGACGAGCAGTACTTC CASSYIPGDEQYF
TRBJ1-5 . . TRBV18 TGTGCCAGCTCAAGCAGATATAGCAATCAGCCCCAGCATTTT CASSSRYSNQPQHF
TRBJ1-1 . few TRBV20-1 TGCAGTGCTAGAGAGGGTATTGAAGCTTTCTTT CSAREGIEAFF
TRBJ2-3 . many TRBV12-3/TRBV12-4 TGTGCCAGCAGTTTTAGGGGGAGGCAAGGCACAGATACGCAGTATTTT CASSFRGRQGTDTQYF
TRBJ1-1 . . TRBV18 TGTGCCAGCTCACTGACAGGAGAAGAAGCTTTCTTT CASSLTGEEAFF
TRBJ1-6 TRBD1 . TRBV12-3/TRBV12-4 TGTGCCAGCAACCAACAGGGGGCGCTTAATTCACCCCTCCACTTT CASNQQGALNSPLHF
TRBJ1-3 TRBD1 few TRBV5-6 TGTGCCAGCAGCTCCGTACAGGGGGTAACTGGAAACACCATATATTTT CASSSVQGVTGNTIYF